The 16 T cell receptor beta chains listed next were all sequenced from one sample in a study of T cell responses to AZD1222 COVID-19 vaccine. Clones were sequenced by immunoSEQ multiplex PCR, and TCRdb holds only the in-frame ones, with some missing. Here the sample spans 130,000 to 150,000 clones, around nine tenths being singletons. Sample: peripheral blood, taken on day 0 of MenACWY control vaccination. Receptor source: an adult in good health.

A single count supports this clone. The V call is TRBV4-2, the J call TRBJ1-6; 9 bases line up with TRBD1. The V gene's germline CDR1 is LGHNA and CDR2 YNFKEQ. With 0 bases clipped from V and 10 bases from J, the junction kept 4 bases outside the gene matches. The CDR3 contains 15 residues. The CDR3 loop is CASSQDWTGESPLHF. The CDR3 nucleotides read TGTGCCAGCAGCCAAGATTGGACAGGGGAATCACCCCTCCACTTT.

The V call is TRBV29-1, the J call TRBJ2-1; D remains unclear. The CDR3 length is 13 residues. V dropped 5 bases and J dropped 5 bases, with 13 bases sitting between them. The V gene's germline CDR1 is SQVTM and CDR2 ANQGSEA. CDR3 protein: CSVTPNANNEQFF. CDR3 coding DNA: TGCAGCGTTACGCCCAACGCGAACAATGAGCAGTTCTTC.

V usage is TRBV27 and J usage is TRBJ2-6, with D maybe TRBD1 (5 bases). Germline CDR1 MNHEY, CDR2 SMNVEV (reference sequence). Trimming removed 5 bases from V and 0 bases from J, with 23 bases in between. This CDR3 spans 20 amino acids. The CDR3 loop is CASSPWKDPQVHSGANVLTF. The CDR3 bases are TGTGCCAGCAGTCCATGGAAAGATCCACAGGTGCACTCTGGGGCCAACGTCCTGACTTTC.

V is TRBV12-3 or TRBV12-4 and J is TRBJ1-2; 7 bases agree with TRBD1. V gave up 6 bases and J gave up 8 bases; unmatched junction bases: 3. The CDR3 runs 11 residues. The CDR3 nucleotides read TGTGCCAGCAGCTACAGGGGAGGCTACACCTTC. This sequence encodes CASSYRGGYTF.

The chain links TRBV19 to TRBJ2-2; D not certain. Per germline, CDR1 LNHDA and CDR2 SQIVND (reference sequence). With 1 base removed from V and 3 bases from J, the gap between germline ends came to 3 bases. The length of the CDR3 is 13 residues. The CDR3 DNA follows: TGTGCCAGTAGTATAGGGGACACCGGGGAGCTGTTTTTT. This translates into CASSIGDTGELFF.

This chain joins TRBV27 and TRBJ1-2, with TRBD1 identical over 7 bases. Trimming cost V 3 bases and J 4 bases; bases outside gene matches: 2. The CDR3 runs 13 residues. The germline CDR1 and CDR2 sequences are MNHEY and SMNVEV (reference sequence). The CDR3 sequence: CASSLGQTYGYTF. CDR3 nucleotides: TGTGCCAGCAGTTTGGGACAGACCTATGGCTACACCTTC.

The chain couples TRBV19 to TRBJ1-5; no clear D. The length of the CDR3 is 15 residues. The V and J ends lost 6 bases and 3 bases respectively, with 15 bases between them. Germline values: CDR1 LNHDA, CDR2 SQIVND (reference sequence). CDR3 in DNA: TGTGCCAGTAGAACGTCCTATAGGGACAATCAGCCCCAGCATTTT. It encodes CASRTSYRDNQPQHF. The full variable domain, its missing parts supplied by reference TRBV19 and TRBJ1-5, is DGGITQSPKYLFRKEGQNVTLSCEQNLNHDAMYWYRQDPGQGLRLIYYSQIVNDFQKGDIAEGYSVSREKKESFPLTVTSAQKNPTAFYLCASRTSYRDNQPQHFGDGTRLSIL.

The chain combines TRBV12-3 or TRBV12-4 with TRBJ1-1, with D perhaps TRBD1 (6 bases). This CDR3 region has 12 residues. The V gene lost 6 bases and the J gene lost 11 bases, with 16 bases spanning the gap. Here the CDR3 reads CASRRTVGAAFF. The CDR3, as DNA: TGTGCCAGCAGGAGGACAGTCGGCGCCGCTTTCTTT.

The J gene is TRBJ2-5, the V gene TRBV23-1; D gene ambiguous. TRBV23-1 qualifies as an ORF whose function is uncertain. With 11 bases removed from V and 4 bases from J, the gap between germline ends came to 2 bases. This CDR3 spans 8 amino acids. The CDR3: CASETQYF. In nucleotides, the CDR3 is TGCGCCTCAGAGACCCAGTACTTC.

The CDR3, as DNA: TGTGCCAGCAGTCCCGGGGCGGGGGGAATCTACGAGCAGTACTTC. Protein product: CASSPGAGGIYEQYF. The chain employs TRBV27 and TRBJ2-7; 8 bases map to TRBD2. This CDR3 comprises 15 residues. V lost 5 bases to trimming and J lost 3 bases; unmatched junction nucleotides: 9. Germline lookup yields CDR1 MNHEY and CDR2 SMNVEV (reference sequence).

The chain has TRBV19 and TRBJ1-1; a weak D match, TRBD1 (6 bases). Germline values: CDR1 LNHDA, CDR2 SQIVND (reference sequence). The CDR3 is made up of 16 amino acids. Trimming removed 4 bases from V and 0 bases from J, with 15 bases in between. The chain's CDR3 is CASSTRGFPMNTEAFF. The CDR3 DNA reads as TGTGCCAGTAGTACCAGGGGATTCCCGATGAACACTGAAGCTTTCTTT.

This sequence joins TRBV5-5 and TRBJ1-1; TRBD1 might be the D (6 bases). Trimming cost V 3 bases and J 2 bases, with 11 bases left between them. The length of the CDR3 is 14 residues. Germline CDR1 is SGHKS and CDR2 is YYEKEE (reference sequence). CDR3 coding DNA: TGTGCCAGCAGCTCCCGGACAGACAACACTGAAGCTTTCTTT. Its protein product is CASSSRTDNTEAFF.

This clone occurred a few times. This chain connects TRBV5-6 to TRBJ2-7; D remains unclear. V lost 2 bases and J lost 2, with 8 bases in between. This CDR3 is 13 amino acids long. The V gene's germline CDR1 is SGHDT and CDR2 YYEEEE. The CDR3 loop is CASSLRQTYEQYF. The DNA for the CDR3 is TGTGCCAGCAGCTTACGGCAGACCTACGAGCAGTACTTC.

CDR3 region: CASSALTGATQYF. As DNA, the CDR3 is TGTGCCAGCAGCGCTCTGACAGGGGCTACGCAGTATTTT. V gene TRBV9 combines with J gene TRBJ2-3, with 8 positions matching TRBD1. V was clipped by 3 bases and J by 8 bases; unmatched bases: 5. The V gene's germline CDR1 is SGDLS and CDR2 YYNGEE. The CDR3 length is 13 residues. The variable domain in full, with the rest retrieved from reference TRBV9 and TRBJ2-3, is DSGVTQTPKHLITATGQRVTLRCSPRSGDLSVYWYQQSLDQGLQFLIQYYNGEERAKGNILERFSAQQFPDLHSELNLSSLELGDSALYFCASSALTGATQYFGPGTRLTVL.

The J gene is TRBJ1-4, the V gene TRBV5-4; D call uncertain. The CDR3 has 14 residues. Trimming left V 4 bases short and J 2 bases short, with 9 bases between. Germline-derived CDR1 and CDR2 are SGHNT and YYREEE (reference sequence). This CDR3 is CASSITGTNEKLFF. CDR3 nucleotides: TGTGCCAGCAGCATCACCGGGACTAATGAAAAACTGTTTTTT.

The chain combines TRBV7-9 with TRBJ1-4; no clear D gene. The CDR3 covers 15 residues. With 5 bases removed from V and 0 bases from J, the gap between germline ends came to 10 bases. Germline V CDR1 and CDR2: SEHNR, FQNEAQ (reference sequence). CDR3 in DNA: TGTGCCAGCAGCCCCATGGGGTCAACTAATGAAAAACTGTTTTTT. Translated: CASSPMGSTNEKLFF.